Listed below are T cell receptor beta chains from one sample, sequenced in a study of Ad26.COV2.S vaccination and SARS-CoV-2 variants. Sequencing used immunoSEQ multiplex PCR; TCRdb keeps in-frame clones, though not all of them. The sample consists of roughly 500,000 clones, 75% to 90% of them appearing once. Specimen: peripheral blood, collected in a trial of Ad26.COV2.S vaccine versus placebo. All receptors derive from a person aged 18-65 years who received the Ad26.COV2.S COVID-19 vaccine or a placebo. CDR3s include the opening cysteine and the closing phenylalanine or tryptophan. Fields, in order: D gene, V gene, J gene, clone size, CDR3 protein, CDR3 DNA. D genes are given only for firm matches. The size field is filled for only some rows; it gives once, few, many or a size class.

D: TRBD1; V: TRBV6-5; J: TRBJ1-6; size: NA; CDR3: CASIQGLGSPLHF; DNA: TGTGCCAGCATACAGGGGTTAGGATCACCCCTCCACTTT
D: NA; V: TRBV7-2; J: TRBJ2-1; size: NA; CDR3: CASSLGVSSYNEQFF; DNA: TGTGCCAGCAGCTTAGGCGTTAGCTCCTACAATGAGCAGTTCTTC
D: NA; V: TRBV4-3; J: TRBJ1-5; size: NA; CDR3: CASSQDRVYRQPQHF; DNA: TGCGCCAGCAGCCAAGACAGGGTATATCGACAGCCCCAGCATTTT
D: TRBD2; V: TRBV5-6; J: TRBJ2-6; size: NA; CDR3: CASSLDPRGAGANVLTF; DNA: TGTGCCAGCAGCTTGGACCCTCGGGGGGCTGGGGCCAACGTCCTGACTTTC
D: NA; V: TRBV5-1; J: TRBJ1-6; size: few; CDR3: CASSFSGDSPLHF; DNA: TGCGCCAGCAGCTTTTCAGGGGACTCACCCCTCCACTTT
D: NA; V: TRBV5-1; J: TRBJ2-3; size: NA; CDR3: CASSLGGSTVGGTQYF; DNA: TGCGCCAGCAGCTTGGGAGGCAGCACGGTGGGTGGTACGCAGTATTTT
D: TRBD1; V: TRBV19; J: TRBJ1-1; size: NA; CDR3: CASSMRRGLDEAFF; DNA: TGTGCCAGTAGTATGCGAAGGGGGCTTGATGAAGCTTTCTTT
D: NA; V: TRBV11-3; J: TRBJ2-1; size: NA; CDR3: CASSYSRGARDEQFF; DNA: TGTGCCAGCAGCTACTCGAGGGGGGCGCGGGATGAGCAGTTCTTC
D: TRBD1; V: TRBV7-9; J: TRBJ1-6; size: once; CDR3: CASSLVGAGGSPLHF; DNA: TGTGCCAGCAGCTTAGTTGGGGCAGGGGGGTCACCCCTCCACTTT
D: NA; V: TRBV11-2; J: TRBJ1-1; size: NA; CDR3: CASSLYRETEAFF; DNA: TGTGCCAGCAGCTTATACCGGGAGACTGAAGCTTTCTTT
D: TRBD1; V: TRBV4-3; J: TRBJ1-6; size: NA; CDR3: CASSQEQGRGVNSPLHF; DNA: TGCGCCAGCAGCCAAGAACAGGGGAGGGGAGTTAATTCACCCCTCCACTTT
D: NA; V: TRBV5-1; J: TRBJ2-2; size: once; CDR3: CASSLRTLRDSNTGELFF; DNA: TGCGCCAGCAGCTTAAGAACCCTCAGAGACTCGAACACCGGGGAGCTGTTTTTT
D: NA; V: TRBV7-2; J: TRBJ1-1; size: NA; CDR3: CASSLFSGGATEAFF; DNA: TGTGCCAGCAGCTTGTTTTCGGGGGGGGCCACTGAAGCTTTCTTT
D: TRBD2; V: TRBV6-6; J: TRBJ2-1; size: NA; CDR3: CASSYGRLAGGYEQFF; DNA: TGTGCCAGCAGTTACGGTCGACTAGCGGGGGGATATGAGCAGTTCTTC
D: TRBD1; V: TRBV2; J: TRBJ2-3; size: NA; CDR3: CASRTGGDTQYF; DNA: TGTGCCAGCAGGACAGGGGGAGATACGCAGTATTTT
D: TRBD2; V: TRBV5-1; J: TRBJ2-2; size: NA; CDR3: CASSLAGGGGYTGELFF; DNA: TGCGCCAGCAGCTTGGCCGGTGGCGGGGGGTACACCGGGGAGCTGTTTTTT
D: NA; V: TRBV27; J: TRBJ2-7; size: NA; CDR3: CASSLTGRPYEQYF; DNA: TGTGCCAGCAGTTTAACGGGCCGGCCCTACGAGCAGTACTTC
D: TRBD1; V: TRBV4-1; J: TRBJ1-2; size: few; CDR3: CASSAHNRIQGAQGGYTF; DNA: TGCGCCAGCAGCGCCCATAATAGGATTCAGGGGGCGCAGGGTGGCTACACCTTC
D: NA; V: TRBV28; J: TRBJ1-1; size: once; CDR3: CASSSPGEGTEAFF; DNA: TGTGCCAGCAGTTCACCCGGGGAGGGCACTGAAGCTTTCTTT
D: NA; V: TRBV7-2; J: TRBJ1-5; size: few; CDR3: CASSFKGDQPQHF; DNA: TGTGCCAGCAGCTTTAAGGGGGATCAGCCCCAGCATTTT
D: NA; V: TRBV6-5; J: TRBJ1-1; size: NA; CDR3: CASKSIQAMNTEAFF; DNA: TGTGCCAGCAAGTCGATACAGGCGATGAACACTGAAGCTTTCTTT
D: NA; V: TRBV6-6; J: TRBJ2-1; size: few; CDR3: CATGVGGGYNEQFF; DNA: TGTGCCACAGGCGTCGGGGGCGGGTACAATGAGCAGTTCTTC
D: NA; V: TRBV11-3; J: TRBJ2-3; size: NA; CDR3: CASSHLPRGPTDTQYF; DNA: TGTGCCAGCAGCCACCTACCTAGGGGACCCACAGATACGCAGTATTTT